The rows below give T cell receptor beta chains drawn from one sample of a study of OX40 agonist ivuxolimab in advanced cancers. Only in-frame clones appear in the TCRdb table, and some are missing; sequencing was by immunoSEQ multiplex PCR. Among some 70,000 clones, over 65% were seen once, and the ten largest hold around 0.7%. The sample was CD4+ or CD8+ T cells sorted from blood, taken in a trial of the OX40 agonist ivuxolimab. The receptors were sampled from an adult with an advanced solid tumor such as melanoma, head and neck, liver or kidney cancer. The CDR3 runs from the conserved cysteine through the conserved F or W. The order of the fields is CDR3 length, D gene, V gene, J gene, clone size, CDR3 DNA, CDR3 protein. A D gene is named only where the DNA matches it firmly. Size values are once, few and many counts, or a class for expanded clones, and some rows have none.

length: 15; D: .; V: TRBV7-2; J: TRBJ2-2; size: .; DNA: TGTGCCAGCAGCTTACAGGTTTCGAACACCGGGGAGCTGTTTTTT; CDR3: CASSLQVSNTGELFF
length: 17; D: TRBD2; V: TRBV18; J: TRBJ2-2; size: .; DNA: TGTGCCAGCTCACCACGACTAGCGGCGAAGAACACCGGGGAGCTGTTTTTT; CDR3: CASSPRLAAKNTGELFF
length: 20; D: TRBD2; V: TRBV16; J: TRBJ2-1; size: .; DNA: TGTGCCAGCAGCCAATTCCTCCCAGCGGGGGGGCCACGGCCCTACAATGAGCAGTTCTTC; CDR3: CASSQFLPAGGPRPYNEQFF
length: 15; D: TRBD1; V: TRBV5-1; J: TRBJ2-1; size: .; DNA: TGCGCCAGCAGCGAAAAGGGGACAGGCGACAATGAGCAGTTCTTC; CDR3: CASSEKGTGDNEQFF
length: 13; D: .; V: TRBV6-5; J: TRBJ2-7; size: .; DNA: TGTGCCAGCGGGGGGACAGTAAACTACGAGCAGTACTTC; CDR3: CASGGTVNYEQYF
length: 16; D: TRBD1; V: TRBV7-6; J: TRBJ2-2; size: .; DNA: TGTGCCAGCAGCTTACAAGGGACAGACAACACCGGGGAGCTGTTTTTT; CDR3: CASSLQGTDNTGELFF
length: 13; D: .; V: TRBV19; J: TRBJ1-5; size: .; DNA: TGTGCCAGTAGTATAGACACTAATCAGCCCCAGCATTTT; CDR3: CASSIDTNQPQHF
length: 11; D: .; V: TRBV20-1; J: TRBJ2-1; size: .; DNA: TGCAGTGCTCTCCGAGGCAATGAGCAGTTCTTC; CDR3: CSALRGNEQFF
length: 18; D: .; V: TRBV7-2; J: TRBJ2-1; size: .; DNA: TGTGCCAGCAGCCCTTCTCCGGAGACAGTTCTTTCCTACAATGAGCAGTTCTTC; CDR3: CASSPSPETVLSYNEQFF
length: 11; D: .; V: TRBV5-4; J: TRBJ2-7; size: .; DNA: TGTGCCAGCAGTAGTGGGGTCGAGCAGTACTTC; CDR3: CASSSGVEQYF
length: 15; D: TRBD2; V: TRBV2; J: TRBJ2-7; size: .; DNA: TGTGCCAGCAGGGCCGGGACTAGCGGACTCTACGAGCAGTACTTC; CDR3: CASRAGTSGLYEQYF
length: 13; D: .; V: TRBV2; J: TRBJ2-1; size: .; DNA: TGTGCCAGCAGGCGGGACGGCTACAATGAGCAGTTCTTC; CDR3: CASRRDGYNEQFF
length: 11; D: .; V: TRBV7-2; J: TRBJ1-2; size: .; DNA: TGTGCCAGCAGCCGATTCTATGGCTACACCTTC; CDR3: CASSRFYGYTF
length: 16; D: TRBD2; V: TRBV25-1; J: TRBJ2-2; size: .; DNA: TGTGCCAGCAGTGCCCTAGCGGGGGGTTTGACCGGGGAGCTGTTTTTT; CDR3: CASSALAGGLTGELFF
length: 14; D: .; V: TRBV10-3; J: TRBJ2-2; size: .; DNA: TGTGCCACCAACCCTACACCGAACACCGGGGAGCTGTTTTTT; CDR3: CATNPTPNTGELFF
length: 16; D: TRBD1; V: TRBV27; J: TRBJ2-2; size: .; DNA: TGTGCCAGCAGTCCCTATGGGACAGTGAACACCGGGGAGCTGTTTTTT; CDR3: CASSPYGTVNTGELFF
length: 16; D: TRBD1; V: TRBV6-6; J: TRBJ1-2; size: once; DNA: TGTGCCAGCAGTTACCGGGGACAGGGGTCGGGCTATGGCTACACCTTC; CDR3: CASSYRGQGSGYGYTF
length: 14; D: TRBD1; V: TRBV11-3; J: TRBJ2-4; size: .; DNA: TGTGCCAGCAGCTTAGGACAGGGGTTGGACATTCAGTACTTC; CDR3: CASSLGQGLDIQYF
length: 15; D: .; V: TRBV2; J: TRBJ1-5; size: .; DNA: TGTGCCAGCAGTGAAGCGCGGGGGGCGCATCAGCCCCAGCATTTT; CDR3: CASSEARGAHQPQHF
length: 15; D: TRBD1; V: TRBV2; J: TRBJ1-4; size: .; DNA: TGTGCCAGCAGATCCACAGGGGGGAGGTTGGAAAAACTGTTTTTT; CDR3: CASRSTGGRLEKLFF
length: 15; D: TRBD2; V: TRBV11-2; J: TRBJ2-1; size: .; DNA: TGTGCCAGCAGCCCGTGGGGGGGGGACTACAATGAGCAGTTCTTC; CDR3: CASSPWGGDYNEQFF
length: 15; D: .; V: TRBV6-6; J: TRBJ2-7; size: .; DNA: TGTGCCAGCAGCGTTAGGGGGGCGGGTTCCGGCGAGCAGTACTTC; CDR3: CASSVRGAGSGEQYF
length: 16; D: .; V: TRBV11-3; J: TRBJ1-1; size: .; DNA: TGTGCCAGCAGCCCACGGGACAACCTACGATACACTGAAGCTTTCTTT; CDR3: CASSPRDNLRYTEAFF
length: 14; D: TRBD1; V: TRBV19; J: TRBJ2-7; size: .; DNA: TGTGCCAGTACTCGACAGGGCTCAGACTACGAGCAGTACTTC; CDR3: CASTRQGSDYEQYF
length: 15; D: TRBD1; V: TRBV5-1; J: TRBJ1-3; size: .; DNA: TGCGCCAGCAGCTTGGCTTCGACAGGGGAAAACACCATATATTTT; CDR3: CASSLASTGENTIYF
length: 14; D: TRBD1; V: TRBV7-2; J: TRBJ1-4; size: few; DNA: TGTGCCAGCAGTCGGGGGACAGGGCTTGAAAAACTGTTTTTT; CDR3: CASSRGTGLEKLFF
length: 15; D: TRBD1; V: TRBV27; J: TRBJ2-3; size: once; DNA: TGTGCCAGCAGTTCAGACAGGGGGAGCACAGATACGCAGTATTTT; CDR3: CASSSDRGSTDTQYF
length: 14; D: TRBD1; V: TRBV6-5; J: TRBJ1-2; size: .; DNA: TGTGCCAGCAGTGTCACAGGGGGTTACTATGGCTACACCTTC; CDR3: CASSVTGGYYGYTF
length: 15; D: .; V: TRBV7-8; J: TRBJ1-2; size: .; DNA: TGTGCCAGCAGCGCCAACAGGGAAGGGAGCTATGGCTACACCTTC; CDR3: CASSANREGSYGYTF
length: 15; D: .; V: TRBV5-1; J: TRBJ1-6; size: .; DNA: TGCGCCAGCAGCTTGCGCTGGGGGGAAGGGTCACCCCTCCACTTT; CDR3: CASSLRWGEGSPLHF
length: 15; D: TRBD1; V: TRBV12-5; J: TRBJ1-1; size: .; DNA: TGTGCTAGTGGGCTGCAGGGGGCCCCGAACACTGAAGCTTTCTTT; CDR3: CASGLQGAPNTEAFF
length: 14; D: TRBD1; V: TRBV9; J: TRBJ1-4; size: once; DNA: TGTGCCAGCAGCGTAGGGTCAGGGGGAGGAAAACTGTTTTTT; CDR3: CASSVGSGGGKLFF
length: 17; D: TRBD1; V: TRBV7-8; J: TRBJ1-2; size: .; DNA: TGTGCCAGCAGCACCTCTTTGACAGGGGATGCTAACTATGGCTACACCTTC; CDR3: CASSTSLTGDANYGYTF
length: 16; D: TRBD1; V: TRBV2; J: TRBJ1-2; size: once; DNA: TGTGCCAGCAGTCCCCGGCCCACCGGGACAGGGGTAGGCTACACCTTC; CDR3: CASSPRPTGTGVGYTF
length: 15; D: TRBD1; V: TRBV18; J: TRBJ2-2; size: .; DNA: TGTGCCAGCTCAGCGCTCGACAGGGTCGGAGGGGAGCTGTTTTTT; CDR3: CASSALDRVGGELFF
length: 15; D: .; V: TRBV7-9; J: TRBJ1-1; size: .; DNA: TGTGCCAGCAGCCAACAACGGACCCTAGGGACTGAAGCTTTCTTT; CDR3: CASSQQRTLGTEAFF
length: 12; D: .; V: TRBV5-6; J: TRBJ2-1; size: .; DNA: TGTGCCAGCAGCTTGTTCAAAAATGAGCAGTTCTTC; CDR3: CASSLFKNEQFF
length: 13; D: TRBD1; V: TRBV23-1; J: TRBJ2-3; size: once; DNA: TGCGCCAGCAGGCTACAGGGGGCAGATACGCAGTATTTT; CDR3: CASRLQGADTQYF
length: 17; D: .; V: TRBV19; J: TRBJ2-7; size: .; DNA: TGTGCCAGTAGTATCAAGGGGGCGGGGGAGACCCTACGCCAGCAGTACTTC; CDR3: CASSIKGAGETLRQQYF
length: 14; D: .; V: TRBV7-9; J: TRBJ1-1; size: few; DNA: TGTGCCAGCAGCTTAATCGTTTTCGGGACTGAAGCTTTCTTT; CDR3: CASSLIVFGTEAFF